The entry below describes one TCR beta chain. No antigen is known for it. This sample is part of a study of response to subunit inactivated influenza vaccine. Germline V gene sequence: CDR1 LGHNA, CDR2 YNFKEQ. The V gene end was trimmed by 4 bases and the J gene end by 5 bases; junction bases not matched to a gene: 11. CDR3 length: 16 residues. Using its own MiXCR run on the RT-PCR reads, TCRdb lists one record per CDR3 protein. This sample has 400,000 to 650,000 distinct CDR3 sequences, with less than 7.5% found just once. Whole-study findings and limits: Authors suggested few new T cells are recruited by each seasonal influenza vaccination.

Sequencing used PBMCs from blood, obtained around 25 months after vaccination. This clonotype was obtained from a man between 50 and 69 years old who received an inactivated influenza vaccine. V and J are TRBV4-2 and TRBJ2-7, with 10 nucleotides matching TRBD2. The CDR3 loop reads CASSPGGSGRVHEQYF. Written as DNA, the CDR3 is TGTGCCAGCAGCCCCGGGGGGAGCGGGAGGGTCCACGAGCAGTACTTC.